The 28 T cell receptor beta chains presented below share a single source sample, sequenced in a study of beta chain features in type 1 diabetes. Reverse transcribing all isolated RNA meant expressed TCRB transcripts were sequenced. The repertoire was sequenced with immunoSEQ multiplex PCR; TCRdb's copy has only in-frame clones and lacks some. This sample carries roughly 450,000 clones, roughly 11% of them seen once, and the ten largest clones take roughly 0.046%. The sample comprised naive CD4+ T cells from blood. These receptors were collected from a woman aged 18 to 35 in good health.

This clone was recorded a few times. The CDR3 sequence: CASSFGTSGAYEQYV. CDR3 DNA: TGTGCCAGCAGCTTCGGGACTAGCGGGGCCTACGAGCAGTACGTC. The chain joins TRBV7-8 to TRBJ2-7, with 13 bases lining up with TRBD2. The V gene's germline CDR1 is SGHVS and CDR2 FQNEAQ. The junction had 1 base not matched to a gene; V was cut back by 3 bases and J by 2 bases. The CDR3 is 15 residues long.

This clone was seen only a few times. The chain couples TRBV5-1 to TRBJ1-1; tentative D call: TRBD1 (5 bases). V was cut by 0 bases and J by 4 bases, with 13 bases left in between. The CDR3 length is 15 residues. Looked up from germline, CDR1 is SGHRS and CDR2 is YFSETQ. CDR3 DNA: TGCGCCAGCAGCTTGGCTGGACGTGGGGCCACTGAAGCTTTCTTT. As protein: CASSLAGRGATEAFF.

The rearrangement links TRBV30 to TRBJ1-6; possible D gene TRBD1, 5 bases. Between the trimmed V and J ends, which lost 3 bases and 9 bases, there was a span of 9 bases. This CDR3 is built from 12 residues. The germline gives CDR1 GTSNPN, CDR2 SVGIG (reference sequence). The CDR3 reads CAWRGPGSPLHF. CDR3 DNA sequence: TGTGCCTGGAGGGGGCCGGGTTCACCCCTCCACTTT.

The CDR3 loop is CASSVGDSYNSPLHF. CDR3 nucleotides: TGTGCCAGCAGCGTAGGTGACAGCTATAATTCACCCCTCCACTTT. This chain uses TRBV9 with TRBJ1-6; possibly TRBD1 for D (5 bases). The germline CDR1 and CDR2 sequences are SGDLS and YYNGEE. V was clipped by 0 bases and J by 3 bases, with 7 bases between them. CDR3 length equals 15 residues.

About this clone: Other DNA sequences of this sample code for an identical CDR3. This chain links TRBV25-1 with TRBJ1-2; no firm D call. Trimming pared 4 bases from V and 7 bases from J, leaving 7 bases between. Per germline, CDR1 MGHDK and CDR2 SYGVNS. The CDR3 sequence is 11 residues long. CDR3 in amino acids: CASSVAGGYTF. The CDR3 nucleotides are TGTGCCAGCAGTGTGGCAGGTGGCTACACCTTC.

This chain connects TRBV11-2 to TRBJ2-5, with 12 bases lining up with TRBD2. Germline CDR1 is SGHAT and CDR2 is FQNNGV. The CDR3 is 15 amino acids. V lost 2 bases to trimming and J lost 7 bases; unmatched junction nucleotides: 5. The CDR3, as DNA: TGTGCCAGCAGCTTAAGACTAGCGGGAGAAAGGACCCAGTACTTC. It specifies CASSLRLAGERTQYF.

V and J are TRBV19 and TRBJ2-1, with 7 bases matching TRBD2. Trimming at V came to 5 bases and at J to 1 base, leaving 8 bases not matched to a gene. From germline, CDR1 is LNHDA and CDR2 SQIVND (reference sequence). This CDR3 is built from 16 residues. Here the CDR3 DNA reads TGTGCCAGTAGTCTATTCGGGGGGAGGTCCTACAATGAGCAGTTCTTC. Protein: CASSLFGGRSYNEQFF. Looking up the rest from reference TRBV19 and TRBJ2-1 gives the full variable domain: DGGITQSPKYLFRKEGQNVTLSCEQNLNHDAMYWYRQDPGQGLRLIYYSQIVNDFQKGDIAEGYSVSREKKESFPLTVTSAQKNPTAFYLCASSLFGGRSYNEQFFGPGTRLTVL.

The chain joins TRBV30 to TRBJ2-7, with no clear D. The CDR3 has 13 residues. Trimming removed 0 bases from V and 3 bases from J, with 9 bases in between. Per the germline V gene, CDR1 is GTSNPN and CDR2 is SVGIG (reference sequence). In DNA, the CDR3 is TGTGCCTGGAGTGTGGCAGGCCGCTACGAGCAGTACTTC. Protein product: CAWSVAGRYEQYF.

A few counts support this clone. The chain's CDR3 is CAWRVTEGGYTF. The CDR3 DNA is TGTGCCTGGAGGGTAACGGAGGGGGGCTACACCTTC. The chain is built from TRBV30 and TRBJ1-2, with D possibly being TRBD1 (5 bases). The germline CDR1 and CDR2 sequences are GTSNPN and SVGIG (reference sequence). This CDR3 has 12 amino acids. V gave up 3 bases and J gave up 8 bases, with 13 bases separating them.

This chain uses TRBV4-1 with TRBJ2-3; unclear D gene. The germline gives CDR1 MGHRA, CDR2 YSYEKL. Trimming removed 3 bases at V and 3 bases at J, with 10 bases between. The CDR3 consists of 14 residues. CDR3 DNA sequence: TGCGCCAGCAGCCACCCGATCATGACAGATACGCAGTATTTT. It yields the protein CASSHPIMTDTQYF.

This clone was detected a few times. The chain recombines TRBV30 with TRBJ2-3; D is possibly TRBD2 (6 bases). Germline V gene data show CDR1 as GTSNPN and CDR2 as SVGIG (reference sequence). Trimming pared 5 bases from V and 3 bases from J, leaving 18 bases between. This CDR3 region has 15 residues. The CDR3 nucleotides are TGTGCCTGGGGATGGGGACGAGGAGGGACAGATACGCAGTATTTT. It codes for CAWGWGRGGTDTQYF.

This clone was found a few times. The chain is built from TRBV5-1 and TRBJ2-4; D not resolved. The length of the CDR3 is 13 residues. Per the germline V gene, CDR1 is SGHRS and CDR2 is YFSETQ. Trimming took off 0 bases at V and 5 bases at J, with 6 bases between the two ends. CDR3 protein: CASSLEVQNIQYF. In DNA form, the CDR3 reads TGCGCCAGCAGCTTGGAGGTTCAAAACATTCAGTACTTC.

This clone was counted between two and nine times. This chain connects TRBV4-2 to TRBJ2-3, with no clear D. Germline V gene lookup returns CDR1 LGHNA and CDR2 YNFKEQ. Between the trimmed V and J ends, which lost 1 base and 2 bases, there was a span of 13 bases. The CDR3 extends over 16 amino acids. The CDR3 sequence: CASSQVRVTSTDTQYF. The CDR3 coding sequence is TGTGCCAGCAGCCAAGTTAGGGTGACCTCCACAGATACGCAGTATTTT.

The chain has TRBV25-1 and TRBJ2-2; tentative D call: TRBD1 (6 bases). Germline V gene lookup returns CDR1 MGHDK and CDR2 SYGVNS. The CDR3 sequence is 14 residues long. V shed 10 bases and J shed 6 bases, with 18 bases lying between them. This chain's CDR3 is CATRTSYRAGELFF. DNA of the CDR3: TGTGCCACCAGGACCAGTTACAGGGCCGGGGAGCTGTTTTTT.

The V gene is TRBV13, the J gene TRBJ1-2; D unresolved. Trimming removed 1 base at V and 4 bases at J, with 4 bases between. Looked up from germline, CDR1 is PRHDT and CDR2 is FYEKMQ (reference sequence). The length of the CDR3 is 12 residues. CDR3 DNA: TGTGCCAGCAGCTTAGATACCTATGGCTACACCTTC. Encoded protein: CASSLDTYGYTF. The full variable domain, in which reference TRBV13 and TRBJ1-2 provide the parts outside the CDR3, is AAGVIQSPRHLIKEKRETATLKCYPIPRHDTVYWYQQGPGQDPQFLISFYEKMQSDKGSIPDRFSAQQFSDYHSELNMSSLELGDSALYFCASSLDTYGYTFGSGTRLTVV.

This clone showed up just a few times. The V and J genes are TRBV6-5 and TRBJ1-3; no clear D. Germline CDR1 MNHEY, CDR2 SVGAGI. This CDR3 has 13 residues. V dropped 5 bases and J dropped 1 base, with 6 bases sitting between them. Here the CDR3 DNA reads TGTGCCAGCAGTAAAGGGTCTGGAAACACCATATATTTT. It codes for CASSKGSGNTIYF.

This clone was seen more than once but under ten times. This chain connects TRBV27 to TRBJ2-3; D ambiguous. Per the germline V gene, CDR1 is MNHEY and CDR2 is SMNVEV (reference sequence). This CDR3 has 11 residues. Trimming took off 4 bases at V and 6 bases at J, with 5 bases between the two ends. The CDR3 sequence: CASSWFDTQYF. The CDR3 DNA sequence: TGTGCCAGCAGTTGGTTCGATACGCAGTATTTT.

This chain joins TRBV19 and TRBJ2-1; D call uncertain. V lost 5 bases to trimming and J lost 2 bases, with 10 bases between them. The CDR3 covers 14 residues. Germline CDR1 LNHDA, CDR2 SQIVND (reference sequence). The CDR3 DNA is TGTGCCAGTAGTCCCGTGCTAGCCTACAATGAGCAGTTCTTC. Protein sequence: CASSPVLAYNEQFF.

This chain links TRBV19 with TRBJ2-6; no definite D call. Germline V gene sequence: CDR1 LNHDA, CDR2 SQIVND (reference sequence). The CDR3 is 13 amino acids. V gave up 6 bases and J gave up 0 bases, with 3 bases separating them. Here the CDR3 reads CASRFSGANVLTF. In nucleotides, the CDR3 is TGTGCCAGTAGATTCTCTGGGGCCAACGTCCTGACTTTC.

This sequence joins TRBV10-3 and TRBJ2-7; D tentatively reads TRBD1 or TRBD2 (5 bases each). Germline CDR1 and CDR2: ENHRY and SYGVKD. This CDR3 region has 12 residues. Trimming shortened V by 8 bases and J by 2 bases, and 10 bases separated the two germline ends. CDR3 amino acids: CAIRDPPYEQYV. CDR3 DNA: TGTGCCATCCGGGACCCGCCCTACGAGCAGTACGTC.

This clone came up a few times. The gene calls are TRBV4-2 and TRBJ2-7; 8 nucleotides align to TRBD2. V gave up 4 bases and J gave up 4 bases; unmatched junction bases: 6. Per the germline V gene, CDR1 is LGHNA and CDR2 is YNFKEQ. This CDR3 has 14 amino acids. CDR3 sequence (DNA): TGTGCCAGCAGCCCGAGCGGGAGCGCGTACGAGCAGTACTTC. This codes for CASSPSGSAYEQYF.

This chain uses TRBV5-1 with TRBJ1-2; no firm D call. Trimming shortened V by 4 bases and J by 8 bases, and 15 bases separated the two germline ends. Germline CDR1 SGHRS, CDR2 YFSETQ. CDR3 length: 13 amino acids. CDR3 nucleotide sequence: TGCGCCAGCAGCGTAGAGAGGGAAGGCGGCTACACCTTC. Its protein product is CASSVEREGGYTF. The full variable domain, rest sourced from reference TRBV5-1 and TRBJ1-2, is KAGVTQTPRYLIKTRGQQVTLSCSPISGHRSVSWYQQTPGQGLQFLFEYFSETQRNKGNFPGRFSGRQFSNSRSEMNVSTLELGDSALYLCASSVEREGGYTFGSGTRLTVV.

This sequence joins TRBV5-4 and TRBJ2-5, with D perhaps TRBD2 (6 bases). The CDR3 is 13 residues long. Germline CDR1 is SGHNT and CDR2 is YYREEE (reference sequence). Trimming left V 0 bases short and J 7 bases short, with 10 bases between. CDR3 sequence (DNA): TGTGCCAGCAGCTTGGACAAGGAGGGGACCCAGTACTTC. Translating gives CASSLDKEGTQYF.

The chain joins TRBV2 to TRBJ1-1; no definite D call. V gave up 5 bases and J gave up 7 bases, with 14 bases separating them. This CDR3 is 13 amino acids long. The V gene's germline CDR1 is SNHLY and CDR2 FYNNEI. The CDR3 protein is CASSSFLGNEAFF. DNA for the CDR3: TGTGCCAGCAGTTCCTTCTTGGGTAATGAAGCTTTCTTT. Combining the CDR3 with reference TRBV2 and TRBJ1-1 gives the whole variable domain EPEVTQTPSHQVTQMGQEVILRCVPISNHLYFYWYRQILGQKVEFLVSFYNNEISEKSEIFDDQFSVERPDGSNFTLKIRSTKLEDSAMYFCASSSFLGNEAFFGQGTRLTVV.

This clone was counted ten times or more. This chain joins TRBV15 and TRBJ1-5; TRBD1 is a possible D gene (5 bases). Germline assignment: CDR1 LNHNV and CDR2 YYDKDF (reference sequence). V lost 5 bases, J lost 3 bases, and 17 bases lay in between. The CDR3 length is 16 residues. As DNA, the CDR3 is TGTGCCACCAGCCCTGATGGGGCAGGCATCAATCAGCCCCAGCATTTT. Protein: CATSPDGAGINQPQHF.

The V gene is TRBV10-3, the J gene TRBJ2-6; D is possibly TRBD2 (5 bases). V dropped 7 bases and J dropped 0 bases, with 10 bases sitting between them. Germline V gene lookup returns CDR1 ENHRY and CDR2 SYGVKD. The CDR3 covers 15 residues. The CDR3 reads CAINEGTSGANVLTF. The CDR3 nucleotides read TGTGCCATCAACGAGGGTACCTCTGGGGCCAACGTCCTGACTTTC.

CDR3 nucleotides: TGCGCCAGCAGCTTCGGGGGCGCAGGCTCCAAAAACATTCAGTACTTC. Amino acid sequence: CASSFGGAGSKNIQYF. This chain links TRBV5-1 with TRBJ2-4; D is tentatively TRBD1 or TRBD2 (6 bases each). The CDR3 runs 16 residues. The germline CDR1 and CDR2 sequences are SGHRS and YFSETQ. V was pared by 2 bases and J by 2 bases, with 14 bases between. Full variable domain (outside the CDR3, taken from reference TRBV5-1 and TRBJ2-4): KAGVTQTPRYLIKTRGQQVTLSCSPISGHRSVSWYQQTPGQGLQFLFEYFSETQRNKGNFPGRFSGRQFSNSRSEMNVSTLELGDSALYLCASSFGGAGSKNIQYFGAGTRLSVL.

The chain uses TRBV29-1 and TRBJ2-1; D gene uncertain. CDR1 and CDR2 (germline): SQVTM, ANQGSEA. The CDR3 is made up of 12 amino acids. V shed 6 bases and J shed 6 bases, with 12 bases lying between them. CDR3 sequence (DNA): TGCAGCGTGAGATCACACCTCAATGAGCAGTTCTTC. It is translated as CSVRSHLNEQFF.